This entry lists 11 T cell receptor beta chains sequenced from one sample in a study of OX40 agonist ivuxolimab in advanced cancers. Sequencing used immunoSEQ multiplex PCR; TCRdb keeps in-frame clones, though not all of them. The sample shows about 55,000 clones, 84% of them seen only once. Sample: CD4+ or CD8+ T cells sorted from blood, taken in a trial of the OX40 agonist ivuxolimab. These receptors all stem from an adult with an advanced solid tumor such as melanoma, head and neck, liver or kidney cancer.

This chain uses TRBV14 with TRBJ1-6; D possibly corresponds to TRBD1 (5 bases). Germline lookup yields CDR1 SGHDN and CDR2 FVKESK. The V and J ends lost 4 bases and 10 bases respectively, with 14 bases between them. The CDR3 is 14 residues long. CDR3 sequence reads: CASSRRGDGSPLHF. The CDR3 DNA sequence: TGTGCCAGCAGCCGCCGGGGGGACGGATCACCCCTCCACTTT.

This chain joins TRBV29-1 and TRBJ1-1, with 7 positions matching TRBD1. The V gene's germline CDR1 is SQVTM and CDR2 ANQGSEA. Unmatched junction bases numbered 10, after V lost 5 bases and J lost 4 bases. The CDR3 contains 14 residues. The chain's CDR3 is CSVRVTGAGTEAFF. DNA for the CDR3: TGCAGCGTTAGGGTTACAGGGGCGGGCACTGAAGCTTTCTTT.

This clone was counted once. This rearrangement joins TRBV12-5 to TRBJ2-3; D uncertain. Deletions cut 3 bases from V and 6 bases from J, with 10 bases between. Germline assignment: CDR1 LGHNT and CDR2 FRNRAP. This CDR3 region has 13 residues. The DNA for the CDR3 is TGTGCTAGTGGTTTAGGCCCTGACGATACGCAGTATTTT. Its protein is CASGLGPDDTQYF.

Comments on this clone: Other DNA sequences within the sample encode an identical CDR3. The V call is TRBV29-1, the J call TRBJ1-2; maybe TRBD1 (5 bases). Trimming cost V 2 bases and J 6 bases, with 7 bases left between them. The CDR3 length is 11 residues. From germline, CDR1 is SQVTM and CDR2 ANQGSEA. This CDR3 reads CSVEWDHGYTF. Written as DNA, the CDR3 is TGCAGCGTTGAATGGGACCATGGCTACACCTTC. Filled out from reference TRBV29-1 and TRBJ1-2, the complete variable domain reads SAVISQKPSRDICQRGTSLTIQCQVDSQVTMMFWYRQQPGQSLTLIATANQGSEATYESGFVIDKFPISRPNLTFSTLTVSNMSPEDSSIYLCSVEWDHGYTFGSGTRLTVV.

The rearrangement joins TRBV6-1 to TRBJ1-6, with D perhaps matching TRBD1 (5 bases). CDR3 length: 15 amino acids. V dropped 10 bases and J dropped 3 bases, with 16 bases sitting between them. The germline gives CDR1 MNHNS, CDR2 SASEGT. Written as DNA, the CDR3 is TGTGCCACCCTCACTCAGGGTTTCTATAATTCACCCCTCCACTTT. Amino acids: CATLTQGFYNSPLHF.

The J gene is TRBJ2-5, the V gene TRBV11-2; the match to TRBD1 covers 7 bases. Germline V gene sequence: CDR1 SGHAT, CDR2 FQNNGV. The CDR3 runs 15 residues. V was clipped by 1 base and J by 2 bases; unmatched bases: 4. As DNA, the CDR3 is TGTGCCAGCAGCTTAGCGACAGGGAGACAAGAGACCCAGTACTTC. Its protein product is CASSLATGRQETQYF.

The V gene is TRBV7-9, the J gene TRBJ2-1, with 16 bases fitting TRBD2. This CDR3 spans 16 amino acids. The germline V gene encodes CDR1 SEHNR and CDR2 FQNEAQ (reference sequence). Trimming at V came to 4 bases and at J to 4 bases, leaving 1 base not matched to a gene. The CDR3: CASSSGLAGGYNEQFF. The CDR3 coding sequence is TGTGCCAGCAGCTCGGGACTAGCGGGAGGGTACAATGAGCAGTTCTTC. The complete variable domain, with remaining parts taken from reference TRBV7-9 and TRBJ2-1, reads DTGVSQNPRHKITKRGQNVTFRCDPISEHNRLYWYRQTLGQGPEFLTYFQNEAQLEKSRLLSDRFSAERPKGSFSTLEIQRTEQGDSAMYLCASSSGLAGGYNEQFFGPGTRLTVL.

The chain couples TRBV21-1 to TRBJ2-7. TRBV21-1 is described as a pseudogene. The CDR3 has 16 residues. CDR3 sequence reads: CASSTKGRFLPYEQYF. The DNA for the CDR3 is TGTGCCAGCAGCACAAAAGGCCGCTTCCTTCCCTACGAGCAGTACTTC.

This CDR3 reads CASRRQDTEAFF. CDR3 DNA: TGTGCCAGCCGAAGACAGGACACTGAAGCTTTCTTT. The chain employs TRBV18 and TRBJ1-1; perhaps TRBD1 as D (6 bases). The ends were cut back, 8 bases at V and 3 bases at J, with 10 bases in the middle. Germline V gene lookup returns CDR1 KGHSH and CDR2 LQKENI. CDR3 length: 12 amino acids.

The chain couples TRBV29-1 to TRBJ1-1; 9 bases are shared with TRBD1. Germline CDR1 SQVTM, CDR2 ANQGSEA. V was clipped by 7 bases and J by 4 bases; unmatched bases: 7. CDR3 length: 13 residues. The CDR3: CSARTGVSTEAFF. The CDR3, as DNA: TGCAGCGCTAGGACAGGGGTGAGCACTGAAGCTTTCTTT.

This clone was seen a single time. The chain joins TRBV6-5 to TRBJ2-1, with TRBD2 matching over 9 bases. The length of the CDR3 is 16 residues. CDR1 and CDR2 from the germline V gene are MNHEY and SVGAGI. The J segment lost 7 bases and the V segment lost 2 bases, leaving 9 bases of the junction unmatched. CDR3 DNA sequence: TGTGCCAGCAGTTACCTCGGGGGTAGCGGGAGAAATGAGCAGTTCTTC. It translates to CASSYLGGSGRNEQFF.